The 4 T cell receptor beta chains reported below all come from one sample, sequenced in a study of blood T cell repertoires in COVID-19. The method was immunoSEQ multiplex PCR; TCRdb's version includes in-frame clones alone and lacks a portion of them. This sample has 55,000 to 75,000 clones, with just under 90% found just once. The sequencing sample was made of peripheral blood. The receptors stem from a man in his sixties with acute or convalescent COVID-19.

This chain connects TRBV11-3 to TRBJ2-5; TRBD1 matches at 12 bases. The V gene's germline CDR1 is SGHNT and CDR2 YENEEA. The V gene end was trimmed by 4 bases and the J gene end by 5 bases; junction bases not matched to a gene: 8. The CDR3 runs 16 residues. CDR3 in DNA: TGTGCCAGCAGCTCGGAAGGGACAGGGGGCGGTGAGACCCAGTACTTC. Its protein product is CASSSEGTGGGETQYF.

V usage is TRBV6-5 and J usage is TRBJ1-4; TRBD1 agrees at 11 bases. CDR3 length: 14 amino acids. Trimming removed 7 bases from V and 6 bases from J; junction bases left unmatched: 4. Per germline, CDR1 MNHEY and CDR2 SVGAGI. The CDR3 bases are TGTGCCAGCACCTGGGACAGGGGGTATGAAAAACTGTTTTTT. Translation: CASTWDRGYEKLFF.

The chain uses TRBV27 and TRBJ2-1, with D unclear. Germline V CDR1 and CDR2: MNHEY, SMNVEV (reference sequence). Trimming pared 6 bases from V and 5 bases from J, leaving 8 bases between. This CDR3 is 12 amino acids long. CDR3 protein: CASSLINNEQFF. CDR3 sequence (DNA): TGTGCCAGCAGCCTAATAAACAATGAGCAGTTCTTC.

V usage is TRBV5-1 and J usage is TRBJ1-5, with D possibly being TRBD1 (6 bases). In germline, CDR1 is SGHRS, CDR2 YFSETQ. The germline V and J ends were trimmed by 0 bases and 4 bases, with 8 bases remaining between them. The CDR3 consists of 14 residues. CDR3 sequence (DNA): TGCGCCAGCAGCTTGGTAGGGGGTAATCAGCCCCAGCATTTT. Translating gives CASSLVGGNQPQHF.